This T cell receptor beta chain originates from a study of chemoradiotherapy in HPV16-positive cancers. Notes on the study in general: Candidate HPV-specific clones and E7-related TCR motifs grew in tumor during treatment.

Comment on this clone: Its matching antigen is unknown.

Deletions cut 6 bases from V and 6 bases from J, with 15 bases between. This CDR3 has 13 amino acids. CDR1 and CDR2 from the germline V gene are GTSNPN and SVGIG (reference sequence). Assay used: immunoSEQ multiplex PCR; TCRdb lists only in-frame clones, some missing. The table records 10,000 to 15,000 clones, 75% to 80% of them present only once. This chain links TRBV30 with TRBJ2-4; D is perhaps TRBD1 (7 bases). Specimen collection occurred from a patient who underwent chemoradiotherapy. The source of this sequence is a human donor with HPV-associated anogenital cancer. CDR3 loop: CACGGGFANIQYF. The DNA of the CDR3 is TGTGCCTGTGGAGGGGGCTTTGCAAACATTCAGTACTTC.